A single T cell receptor (beta chain) is shown here with its context. Its specificity is unknown. Profiled with immunoSEQ multiplex PCR; TCRdb holds only in-frame clones, not every one. The repertoire holds hundreds of thousands of clones, roughly 89% seen once, with 0.83% in the top ten. The data were taken from a study of cytomegalovirus exposure and HLA in healthy donors. An approximately 120-subject validation cohort, separate from the approximately 670-subject first cohort, supplied the donors. From germline, CDR1 is SEHNR and CDR2 FQNEAQ (reference sequence). Between the trimmed V and J ends, which lost 8 bases and 1 base, there was a span of 5 bases. The CDR3 is 11 residues long. Findings and limits, study-wide: About 150 TCR beta chains were listed as cytomegalovirus-associated. Specificity for CMV antigens was confirmed in vitro for a few of the CMV-associated chains. Rare TCR sequences predominated, though certain public TCRs were found in many donors.

The rearrangement joins TRBV7-9 to TRBJ1-1; no reliable D call. This TCR was sampled from a woman aged 18-29 years in good health and CMV-seronegative. The sample taken for sequencing was PBMCs. The CDR3: CASRGNTEAFF. The CDR3 DNA reads TGTGCCAGCCGGGGGAACACTGAAGCTTTCTTT.